This entry describes one T cell receptor beta chain. What it binds is unknown. Though probably carrying unrecorded immune exposures, donors were nominally healthy at sampling. The sample is drawn from a study of cytomegalovirus exposure and HLA in healthy donors. Primers: 60 Vbeta forward and 13 Jbeta reverse. Profiling relied on immunoSEQ multiplex PCR, and the TCRdb table lists in-frame clones only, not all of them. Of about 85,000 clones in the sample, 80% are singletons; the top ten hold roughly 32%. Points from the study as a whole: Sequencing depth roughly uniform across donors was assumed in presence/absence analyses. Using the classifier, cytomegalovirus status was reportedly diagnosed with high specificity and sensitivity. Researchers reported in a later analysis that a missense DCLRE1C variant was tied to TCR beta V- and J-gene trimming.

The CDR3 runs 14 residues. Trimming removed 3 bases at V and 12 bases at J, with 18 bases between. Germline V gene lookup returns CDR1 MGHRA and CDR2 YSYEKL. This sequence was found in a man aged 50-59 years in good health and CMV-seropositive. The specimen sequenced was PBMCs. This chain uses TRBV4-1 with TRBJ2-1; a weak D match, TRBD1 (5 bases). The CDR3 reads CASSHPTVTVGQFF. The CDR3 coding sequence is TGCGCCAGCAGCCACCCGACAGTTACCGTGGGGCAGTTCTTC.